This T cell receptor (beta chain) was identified in a study of blood T cell repertoires in COVID-19. Study background: Specimens from acute and convalescent COVID-19 originated in the United States, Italy and Spain. PBMCs, B-cell-depleted T cells, or T cells were the source of the cDNA or gDNA that made up the material.

Authors' data handling: Amplification of reference gene primers provided the estimated nucleated cell counts. The assay was immunoSEQ multiplex PCR, and TCRdb's table has in-frame clones only and misses some. The DNA was the basis for D and trimming; V, J and clone size are from that table. Altogether about 410,000 clones are present, around 91% being singletons, with the ten largest covering about 1.6%. Trimming took 2 bases from V and 3 from J; bases not matched to a gene: 8. CDR3 length: 16 residues. From germline, CDR1 is MNHEY and CDR2 SMNVEV (reference sequence). What was sequenced was peripheral blood. V and J are TRBV27 and TRBJ1-1; 8 bases align to TRBD1. The TCR comes from a woman between 40 and 50 years old with COVID-19, enrolled during active disease. CDR3 region: CASSLKIRQGYTEAFF. The CDR3 nucleotides read TGTGCCAGCAGTTTAAAGATAAGACAGGGGTACACTGAAGCTTTCTTT.